The TCR beta chain described here comes from a study of a mutant IDH1 vaccine in newly diagnosed glioma. About the research overall: Beginning 4-6 weeks after radiotherapy alone, or with temozolomide cycles, vaccination took place. Sex distribution of treated patients was roughly 62% male and 37.5% female; mean age was roughly 37 years. Antecedent treatment encompassed radiotherapy, temozolomide, or their combination; the majority received both.

The CDR3 runs 16 residues. Germline V gene sequence: CDR1 SGHDT, CDR2 YYEEEE. Trimming shortened V by 4 bases and J by 0 bases, and 14 bases separated the two germline ends. Profiled with immunoSEQ multiplex PCR; TCRdb holds only in-frame clones, not every one. The data contain 40,000 to 50,000 clones, 70% to 90% of them seen just once; the ten biggest clones take up around 1.5%. With respect to this clone: The target antigen is unknown.

Sample time point: week 5, during vaccination. A 20-mer mutant IDH1 peptide at 300 ug was injected subcutaneously with topical imiquimod. This chain joins TRBV5-6 and TRBJ1-5; D gene ambiguous. The starting material was PBMCs, obtained from a glioma patient whose treatment included an IDH1 peptide vaccine. The source is a man aged 35 to 55 with glioma. CDR3 sequence (DNA): TGTGCCAGCAGCCTTTGGGGATTATATAGCAATCAGCCCCAGCATTTT. It translates to CASSLWGLYSNQPQHF.